These 2 T cell receptor beta chains originate from one sample sequenced in a study of radiation and T cells in renal cell carcinoma. Profiled with immunoSEQ multiplex PCR; TCRdb holds only in-frame clones, not every one. The table lists 110,000 to 150,000 clones, approximately 82% of them singletons. The time point: baseline pretreatment blood. Treatment here: 15 Gy SBRT to primary tumor, nephrectomy 4 weeks later. The material was blood, obtained from a patient whose treatment included radiotherapy and nephrectomy. The receptors shown here come from a woman aged 50 to 60 with renal cell carcinoma.

V and J are TRBV28 and TRBJ2-7; no clear D. CDR1 is MDHEN, CDR2 SYDVKM, per germline. Between the trimmed V and J ends, which lost 6 bases and 2 bases, there was a span of 17 bases. This CDR3 has 15 amino acids. CDR3 sequence reads: CASSHANELAYEQYF. The CDR3 region has the DNA TGTGCCAGCAGCCATGCGAACGAGCTCGCCTACGAGCAGTACTTC.

The chain is built from TRBV30 and TRBJ2-1; D uncertain. The germline V gene encodes CDR1 GTSNPN and CDR2 SVGIG (reference sequence). This CDR3 spans 11 amino acids. With 1 base removed from V and 7 bases from J, the gap between germline ends came to 5 bases. CDR3 nucleotides: TGTGCCTGGAGTGGACGAAATGAGCAGTTCTTC. Translating it yields CAWSGRNEQFF.